The sequence of this T cell receptor (beta chain) was determined in a study of shared clonotypes between healthy human individuals. On the study more broadly: The study drew on a couple of women and three men aged 18 to 49 as donors.

The study separated CD4+ cells into CD45RA+ naive and CD45RA-negative memory subsets. Study-level results: Lower generation probabilities were found for non-shared clonotypes than for those shared by all four donors.

In regard to this clone: As yet, its antigen is unknown.

V lost 3 bases and J 2 bases, leaving 10 bases between the germline ends. Germline-derived CDR1 and CDR2 are LNHNV and YYDKDF (reference sequence). The CDR3 loop spans 14 amino acids. The DNA input per sorted-subset replicate PCR was 150 to 200 ng, corresponding to 30,000 or so T cell genomes. Only in-frame clones appear in the TCRdb table, and some are missing; sequencing was by immunoSEQ multiplex PCR. This sample has over a million clones, with roughly 95% found just once. The sequenced sample was naive CD4+ T cells sorted from blood. As to subset: CD45RA+ positively selected. The rearrangement links TRBV15 to TRBJ2-5; the D gene is possibly TRBD2 (6 bases). The TCR comes from a young man in good health. In DNA form, the CDR3 reads TGTGCCACCAGCAGGGTGGGGAGGCAAGAGACCCAGTACTTC. It yields the protein CATSRVGRQETQYF.